This T cell receptor (beta chain) was profiled in a study of CD8+CD57+ T cells in acquired aplastic anemia. The CDR3 spans 17 residues. The germline V gene has CDR1 SNHLY and CDR2 FYNNEI. With 6 bases removed from V and 0 bases from J, the gap between germline ends came to 20 bases. Patients chosen for sequencing had CD8+CD57+ cells that had expanded, as shown by flow cytometry. All participating patients were living with severe acquired aplastic anemia. All patients were therapy-naive when blood was sampled. The use of genomic DNA as template underpinned the TCR beta VDJ and CDR3 profiling. TCRdb used MiXCR to reprocess the reads, holding one entry per CDR3 protein. The sample contains 250,000 to 300,000 distinct CDR3 sequences, roughly 59% of which appear only once. A note on this clonotype: No antigen is known for it. This may be a read error: a much more frequent sequence differs by one nucleotide.

Notes on the study in general: Some 28 CD8+ CDR3 sequences occurred in both the patients and the controls. Patient and control CD8+ Simpson's diversity was not significantly different.

The sample comprised sorted CD4+, CD8+, or CD8+CD57+ T cells (not recorded which) from PBMCs. The sequence came from a human donor with aplastic anemia. The rearrangement joins TRBV2 to TRBJ1-1; D possibly corresponds to TRBD1 (6 bases). The CDR3 loop is CASSLPGAGAMNTEAFF. The DNA for the CDR3 is TGTGCCAGCAGCCTCCCAGGGGCAGGGGCCATGAACACTGAAGCTTTCTTT.